This TCR beta chain appears in the sequencing data of a study of blood T cell repertoires in COVID-19. Sequenced by immunoSEQ multiplex PCR; TCRdb stores in-frame clones only, minus some. The data contain roughly 230,000 clones, roughly 86% of them singletons. Trimming at V came to 2 bases and at J to 6 bases, leaving 3 bases not matched to a gene. Looked up from germline, CDR1 is SGHDT and CDR2 is YYEEEE. This CDR3 is 13 amino acids long. The sample consisted of peripheral blood. The TCR comes from a middle-aged man with acute or convalescent COVID-19. The chain employs TRBV5-6 and TRBJ2-7, with 9 bases lining up with TRBD1. The CDR3 spells CASSFGTGTEQYF. DNA for the CDR3: TGTGCCAGCAGCTTCGGGACAGGGACCGAGCAGTACTTC.